One TCR beta chain is described in this entry. The antigen is undetermined. The data are from a study of vaccination and CD4 T cells after COVID-19. Sequenced with the Oncomine TCR Beta short-read assay was DNA taken from cultured CD4+ T cells. It was cultured CD4+ T cells from which genomic DNA was extracted. TCRdb called the PCR reads again in MiXCR, with one record for every CDR3 protein. Among around 27,000 distinct CDR3 sequences listed, 28% were seen once. Time point specified: late sampling 161 to 241 days after vaccination in three convalescent patients. Treatment specified: approximately 9-day PBMC culture with coronavirus spike peptide pools or control peptides (ViraFEST assay). V shed 3 bases, J shed 1 base, and the junction held 3 bases outside the gene matches. The CDR3 has 15 residues. CDR1 and CDR2 from the germline V gene are LGHNA and YNFKEQ.

The rearrangement joins TRBV4-2 to TRBJ2-7, with TRBD2 identical over 10 bases. This sample comprised CD4+ T cells from blood, cultured in vitro, obtained about 7 months after SARS-CoV-2 vaccination. This receptor was obtained from a human donor who had recovered from COVID-19. The CDR3 nucleotides read TGTGCCAGCAGCCACGAGCGGGGGGGATCCTACGAGCAGTACTTC. The encoded protein is CASSHERGGSYEQYF.